Listed below are T cell receptor beta chains from one sample, sequenced in a study of T-cell memory formation after mild COVID-19. TCRdb re-called the 5' RACE reads with MiXCR, one entry per CDR3 protein. The sample yields tens of thousands of distinct CDR3 sequences, over 15% seen once. Sequenced material: PBMCs or a T cell subset sorted from them (not recorded which). The receptors originated from an adult woman who had mild COVID-19 (a few samples of this study predate the infection). Cell type and time point are not known. Both conserved end residues are trimmed from each CDR3. Fields, in order: J gene, V gene, CDR3 protein.

TRBJ1-5 TRBV20-1 SASDYSNQPQH
TRBJ2-1 TRBV20-1 SARGLADTYNEQF
TRBJ1-2 TRBV4-3 ASSQGQRDNYGYT
TRBJ1-1 TRBV6-6 ASSPGGPDTEAF
TRBJ2-3 TRBV9 ASSVVPESTDTQY
TRBJ2-5 TRBV5-5 ASSLSLAEETQY
TRBJ2-3 TRBV4-3 ASSQEANSGDTQY
TRBJ1-1 TRBV27 ASSLIGGLNTEAF
TRBJ2-7 TRBV9 ASSVSSGSSYEQY
TRBJ2-4 TRBV7-9 ASSPQGLAKNIQY
TRBJ2-3 TRBV7-9 ASSNSAADTQY
TRBJ2-3 TRBV6-4 ASSGLAGDTDTQY
TRBJ1-2 TRBV6-2/TRBV6-3 ASSRDREHGYT
TRBJ1-5 TRBV21-1 ASSPPGDRPPIRPQH
TRBJ2-5 TRBV20-1 SARGSGGATLRVIGETQY
TRBJ2-1 TRBV4-2 ASSQEIGVAGEQQF
TRBJ1-4 TRBV29-1 SVAGTGGGEKLF
TRBJ2-5 TRBV9 ASSDLAEETQY
TRBJ2-7 TRBV30 AFSDLSGSYEQY
TRBJ1-1 TRBV3-1 ASSQGPGVPEAF
TRBJ2-7 TRBV29-1 SVQVGYEQY
TRBJ2-5 TRBV20-1 SANIPLLAGQETQY
TRBJ2-2 TRBV7-9 ASSLGVQGTNTGELF
TRBJ1-2 TRBV7-9 ASSLASENYGYT
TRBJ1-1 TRBV6-5 ASSYLGPGGTNTEAF
TRBJ2-7 TRBV27 ASSLGPQGGSEQY
TRBJ2-5 TRBV5-6 ASSLARQAKETQY
TRBJ1-3 TRBV5-1 ASSLAPSASSGNTIY
TRBJ1-1 TRBV2 ASSVGQGHTEAF
TRBJ2-2 TRBV15 ATSRVRGLNTGELF
TRBJ2-1 TRBV11-2 ASSSPGLTIGEQF
TRBJ2-7 TRBV11-2 ASSSYGYEQY
TRBJ1-1 TRBV5-1 ASSLRGNTEAF
TRBJ2-1 TRBV11-1 ASRDGGNEQF
TRBJ2-3 TRBV7-8 ASSPRVADTQY
TRBJ1-2 TRBV7-9 ASSAVGAGGYT
TRBJ1-5 TRBV6-2/TRBV6-3 ASKGTEIGAYLANQPQH
TRBJ1-2 TRBV7-9 ASSLALPADNGYT
TRBJ2-2 TRBV6-5 ASSYSPLGRVTGELF
TRBJ2-6 TRBV12-3/TRBV12-4 ASIGAGSGANVLT
TRBJ1-1 TRBV20-1 SAYRVGTEAF
TRBJ2-7 TRBV12-3/TRBV12-4 ASSLAGDYYEQY
TRBJ1-2 TRBV7-9 ASSLGVPRTNYGYT
TRBJ1-2 TRBV6-5 ASSGTGGLGGYT
TRBJ2-3 TRBV5-5 ASSLGTGSDTQY
TRBJ2-7 TRBV25-1 ASSDTGGFSYEQY
TRBJ2-3 TRBV7-9 ASSELATSTDTQY
TRBJ2-6 TRBV29-1 SVFRQTLGANVLT
TRBJ1-1 TRBV5-1 ASSLRGQGTEAF
TRBJ2-7 TRBV5-7 ASSKGQGTLSYEQY
TRBJ2-7 TRBV6-5 ASSSLATGTSVYEQY
TRBJ2-1 TRBV4-3 ASSPGTSGMNNEQF
TRBJ2-3 TRBV29-1 SVAGNLEESTDTQY
TRBJ1-6 TRBV7-2 ASSLAKGLYSPLH
TRBJ2-7 TRBV9 ASSVARDPHEQY